The 5 T cell receptor beta chains in this list originate from one sample, sequenced in a study of T cells in Graves' hyperthyroidism and ophthalmopathy. TCR beta CDR3 sequences were amplified from RNA transcripts. Using the HTBI primer set, a first-round RT-PCR was run on the TCR CDR3. TCRdb independently ran MiXCR on the multiplex PCR reads; one entry per CDR3 protein. The table includes 560,000 or so distinct CDR3 sequences, 15% to 20% detected once. Sequenced input: blood. The receptor set was obtained from a man aged 40-50 years with Graves' ophthalmopathy.

The J gene is TRBJ1-2, the V gene TRBV16; D remains ambiguous. This CDR3 region has 12 residues. V was pared by 1 base and J by 6 bases, with 6 bases between. The germline V gene encodes CDR1 KGHSY and CDR2 FQNENV. The CDR3 spells CASSQLRDGYTF. In DNA form, the CDR3 reads TGTGCCAGCAGCCAATTGAGGGATGGCTACACCTTC. Variable domain in full (rest from reference TRBV16 and TRBJ1-2): GEEVAQTPKHLVRGEGQKAKLYCAPIKGHSYVFWYQQVLKNEFKFLISFQNENVFDETGMPKERFSAKCLPNSPCSLEIQATKLEDSAVYFCASSQLRDGYTFGSGTRLTVV.

This clonotype was counted at least ten times. V usage is TRBV30 and J usage is TRBJ1-4; D unclear. Trimming left V 0 bases short and J 4 bases short, with 0 bases between. Germline V lookup: CDR1 GTSNPN, CDR2 SVGIG (reference sequence). The CDR3 has 11 amino acids. This chain's CDR3 is CAWSVNEKLFF. As DNA, the CDR3 is TGTGCCTGGAGTGTTAATGAAAAACTGTTTTTT.

This clonotype was recorded at least ten times. The rearrangement links TRBV30 to TRBJ2-5, with D uncertain. Germline V gene lookup returns CDR1 GTSNPN and CDR2 SVGIG (reference sequence). V lost 4 bases, J lost 4 bases, and 4 bases lay in between. This CDR3 contains 10 residues. CDR3 in amino acids: CAWKGETQYF. The CDR3 DNA reads as TGTGCCTGGAAGGGAGAGACCCAGTACTTC.

There are many counts of this clonotype. This rearrangement joins TRBV12-3 or TRBV12-4 to TRBJ2-1, with 10 bases fitting TRBD1. The CDR3 contains 18 residues. J lost 6 bases, V lost 5 bases, and 16 bases had no gene match. DNA for the CDR3: TGTGCCAGCAGTCCAGTACGGGGACAGGGGAAAGTTAGCAATGAGCAGTTCTTC. It is translated as CASSPVRGQGKVSNEQFF.

The chain employs TRBV5-4 and TRBJ1-1, with D possibly matching TRBD1 (6 bases). V lost 0 bases and J 2 bases, leaving 11 bases between the germline ends. CDR3 length: 15 residues. Germline lookup yields CDR1 SGHNT and CDR2 YYREEE (reference sequence). CDR3 nucleotides: TGTGCCAGCAGCTTGGAAGGACAGAGAAACACTGAAGCTTTCTTT. Its protein is CASSLEGQRNTEAFF.